What follows is one TCR beta chain and its context. This clonotype was picked up a small number of times. Its target antigen remains unknown. Base qualities are not provided; no much larger clone lies one nucleotide away. The data are from a study of T-cell memory formation after mild COVID-19 (dated by TCRdb to the early 2020s). Notes on the research overall: Most TCR sequence clusters were specific to one of the two donors. In two donors, T-cell clones that expanded and contracted after mild COVID-19 were followed by sequencing TCRalpha and TCRbeta repertoires longitudinally. Two young, previously healthy adult volunteers, one female and one male, were included in the cohort. What the work shows at the level of the full study, not this receptor alone: Contracting CD4+ clones appeared mostly in the CM and EM memory subsets, whereas CD8+ clones were enriched in EMRA. SARS-CoV-2 specificity of the second-wave clones peaking on day 37 was not confirmed. Some responding clones were detected in pre-infection memory, which suggested that pre-existing cross-reactive memory T cells had joined the SARS-CoV-2 response. Only two mild cases were covered by the study, and larger cohorts that include severe cases with pre-infection samples were considered necessary. From day 15 to 85, contracting clones showed balanced CD4/CD8 phenotypes, whereas a second wave of clones that expanded from day 15 to 37 leaned towards CD4+.

Ends trimmed: V by 3 bases, J by 2 bases; bases unmatched to a gene: 10. From its cysteine to its phenylalanine, the CDR3 spans 16 amino acids. Only the CDR3 portion is preserved as DNA: 48 bases, with reading frame beginning at the first base. CDR1 and CDR2 are drawn from the germline V gene: SGHDT, YYEEEE. Data came from an Illumina NovaSeq 6000. TCRalpha and TCRbeta cDNA libraries were built by 5'RACE with constant-segment primers, adding sample barcodes and unique molecular identifiers. RNA was extracted from every sample with Trizol reagent. Library amplification was performed in two PCR steps, and a second sample barcode and Illumina TruSeq adapters were introduced in the second step. Libraries were sequenced on an Illumina NovaSeq with 2 x 150 bp paired-end reads. The study's processing was this. The reads were demultiplexed and collapsed into UMI-guided consensus sequences using migec v1.2.7. Using mixcr v2.1.11, the UMI consensuses were aligned to TRA and TRB V and J templates and assembled into clonotypes. Clonotypes were classified as expanded or contracted when called significant by both edgeR and NoisET, with noise models trained on biological replicates. For edgeR calls, a false discovery rate-adjusted p below 0.01 and a log2 fold-change threshold of 1 were applied. PCA with hierarchical clustering of max-normalized trajectories of the 1000 most abundant clonotypes was used as exploratory dynamics analysis. Separately sequenced CD4+ and CD8+ repertoires were used to assign a CD4 or CD8 phenotype to each responding clone. Through fastp at Q25 and MiXCR, TCRdb rebuilt clones from the public reads, retaining in-frame beta chains. CDR3 protein sequences are deduplicated, and each keeps its most common genes and DNA. TCRdb, not the authors, supplied the V and J calls. Recorded for this sample are some 130,000 distinct CDR3 sequences; about 6% of them occurred a single time. The top ten constitute 2% to 2.5% of the sample.

Ficoll-Paque density gradient centrifugation was used to isolate PBMCs. Sequencing input: PBMCs or a T cell subset sorted from them (not recorded which). This TCR was recovered from an adult woman who had mild COVID-19 (a few samples of this study predate the infection). The sample titles of this study are shuffled in the database, so cell type and time point are left out; the donor was told from shared clones. The chain joins TRBV5-6 to TRBJ2-5, with 7 central nucleotides matching TRBD1. The DNA reads TGTGCCAGCAGCTGGGCAGGACAGGCCGTACAAGAGACCCAGTACTTC. This gives the protein CASSWAGQAVQETQYF.